This T cell receptor beta chain appears in the sequencing data of a study of lymphopenia after photon versus proton radiotherapy. Clones were read by immunoSEQ multiplex PCR, and TCRdb kept only the in-frame ones, dropping some. The table lists around 70,000 clones, approximately 90% of them singletons. This CDR3 is 13 amino acids long. Per germline, CDR1 MNHEY and CDR2 SVGAGI. Deletions cut 6 bases from V and 0 bases from J, with 6 bases between. The study's findings and limits: Proton therapy kept repertoires fairly stable, unlike photons, which gained effector/memory cells.

On this clone itself: What it binds is not known. Other DNA sequences in this specimen translate into the identical CDR3.

The receptor was derived from a woman in her sixties or seventies with pancreatic cancer. The source was peripheral blood, collected from a patient treated with photon-based radiotherapy. The chain uses TRBV6-5 and TRBJ1-5; no clear D gene. The CDR3 nucleotides are TGTGCCAGCAGCTACGATAGCAATCAGCCCCAGCATTTT. Protein product: CASSYDSNQPQHF.